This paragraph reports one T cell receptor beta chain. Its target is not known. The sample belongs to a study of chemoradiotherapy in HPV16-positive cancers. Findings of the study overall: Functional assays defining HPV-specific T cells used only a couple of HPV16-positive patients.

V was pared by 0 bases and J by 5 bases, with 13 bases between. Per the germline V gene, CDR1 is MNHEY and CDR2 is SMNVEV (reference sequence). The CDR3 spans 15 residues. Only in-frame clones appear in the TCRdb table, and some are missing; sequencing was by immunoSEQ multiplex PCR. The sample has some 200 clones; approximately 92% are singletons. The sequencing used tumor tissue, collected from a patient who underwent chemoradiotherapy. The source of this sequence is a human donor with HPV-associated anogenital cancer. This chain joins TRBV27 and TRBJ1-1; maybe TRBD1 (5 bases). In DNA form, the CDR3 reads TGTGCCAGCAGTTTATCGTTGACGGGGCCGACTGAAGCTTTCTTT. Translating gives CASSLSLTGPTEAFF.